Below are 19 T cell receptor beta chains sequenced from a single sample in a study of T cells expressing NK-cell markers. TCRdb reprocessed the 5' RACE reads; each CDR3 protein has one entry and no DNA is given. The repertoire table contains about 300,000 distinct CDR3 sequences. The sample comprised blood T cells: a sorted CD56 or NKG2C T cell subset, CD4+ or CD8+ T cells, or bulk PBMC T cells (not recorded which). The receptor set was obtained from a woman aged 18 to 69 in good health.

This chain uses TRBV7-2 with TRBJ2-3. Germline values: CDR1 SGHTA, CDR2 FQGNSA. The length of the CDR3 is 11 residues. The CDR3 loop is CASSLVDTQYF.

J is TRBJ2-7 and V is TRBV30. The CDR3 has 13 residues. From germline, CDR1 is GTSNPN and CDR2 SVGIG (reference sequence). The CDR3 sequence: CAWRGSGSDEQYF.

J is TRBJ2-1 and V is TRBV7-8; without DNA, the TCRdb call of TRBD1 cannot be checked. This CDR3 spans 13 amino acids. Germline V gives CDR1 SGHVS, CDR2 FQNEAQ. The CDR3 protein is CASSSRTVNEQFF.

The chain links TRBV12-3 or TRBV12-4 to TRBJ1-2; TCRdb calls TRBD1, which cannot be checked without DNA. The CDR3 is 13 amino acids. The CDR3 loop reads CASSTWTGGGYTF.

This chain connects TRBV5-5 to TRBJ1-5; TCRdb returns TRBD1, unconfirmable since there is no DNA. This CDR3 comprises 15 residues. In germline, CDR1 is SGHKS, CDR2 YYEKEE (reference sequence). CDR3 region: CASSFRGISNQPQHF.

The chain has TRBV28 and TRBJ2-1; TCRdb's D gene call, TRBD2, goes unchecked for lack of DNA. CDR1 is MDHEN and CDR2 is SYDVKM in the germline V gene. The CDR3 length is 16 residues. The CDR3: CASSFPSGSSYNEQFF.

The chain combines TRBV9 with TRBJ2-1; TCRdb reports TRBD1, a call that lacks DNA to check it against. Germline values: CDR1 SGDLS, CDR2 YYNGEE. CDR3 length: 17 residues. CDR3 sequence: CASSPQTQGSRINEQFF.

The gene calls are TRBV15 and TRBJ2-2; TCRdb's D gene call, TRBD2, goes unchecked for lack of DNA. CDR1 and CDR2 (germline): LNHNV, YYDKDF (reference sequence). The CDR3 spans 15 residues. CDR3 amino acids: CATSRDGTRTGELFF. Combining the CDR3 with reference TRBV15 and TRBJ2-2 gives the whole variable domain DAMVIQNPRYQVTQFGKPVTLSCSQTLNHNVMYWYQQKSSQAPKLLFHYYDKDFNNEADTPDNFQSRRPNTSFCFLDIRSPGLGDTAMYLCATSRDGTRTGELFFGEGSRLTVL.

V and J are TRBV12-3 or TRBV12-4 and TRBJ2-1; the D call from TCRdb, TRBD1, cannot be confirmed without DNA. The CDR3 extends over 15 amino acids. This CDR3 reads CASSPGVIGLDEQFF.

This CDR3 reads CASSTVGGGYTF. The chain is built from TRBV12-3 or TRBV12-4 and TRBJ1-2; TCRdb returns TRBD1, unconfirmable since there is no DNA. The CDR3 is 12 residues long.

The J gene is TRBJ2-7, the V gene TRBV20-1; as DNA is missing, the TRBD2 call by TCRdb cannot be tested. Germline V gives CDR1 DFQATT, CDR2 SNEGSKA (reference sequence). The CDR3 loop spans 15 amino acids. The CDR3 protein is CSARVPGSGTYEQYF.

The chain recombines TRBV20-1 with TRBJ1-3; TCRdb lists TRBD1, though no DNA is available to test this call. The CDR3 sequence is 14 residues long. CDR1 is DFQATT, CDR2 SNEGSKA, per germline (reference sequence). CDR3 in amino acids: CSARRSPPGNTIYF.

CDR3 residues: CASSRTGGGRQPQHF. The rearrangement joins TRBV7-9 to TRBJ1-5; the D gene TCRdb calls, TRBD1, cannot be checked with no DNA. This CDR3 spans 15 amino acids. Germline CDR1 reads SEHNR; CDR2 reads FQNEAQ (reference sequence).

The chain joins TRBV20-1 to TRBJ1-6; TCRdb selects TRBD1, and the lack of DNA leaves this call unchecked. The CDR3 has 12 residues. Germline V gene data show CDR1 as DFQATT and CDR2 as SNEGSKA (reference sequence). Here the CDR3 reads CSAVRGESPLHF.

The chain couples TRBV7-2 to TRBJ2-1; TCRdb indicates TRBD1, and absent DNA this call remains unverified. This CDR3 is built from 13 residues. Germline lookup yields CDR1 SGHTA and CDR2 FQGNSA. The CDR3 protein is CASSYNRANEQFF.

The rearrangement uses TRBV20-1 and TRBJ2-7; there is no DNA to check the TCRdb D call of TRBD2. The CDR3 length is 15 residues. Per the germline V gene, CDR1 is DFQATT and CDR2 is SNEGSKA (reference sequence). CDR3 sequence reads: CSAPSRLAASYEQYF.

This sequence joins TRBV7-3 and TRBJ1-1; as DNA is missing, the TRBD1 call by TCRdb cannot be tested. The CDR3 runs to 14 residues. Germline values: CDR1 SGHTA, CDR2 FQGTGA. CDR3 sequence reads: CASSSRTRGTEAFF.

This chain connects TRBV7-9 to TRBJ1-6; TCRdb's D call, TRBD1, is unchecked because there is no DNA. CDR3 length: 14 residues. From germline, CDR1 is SEHNR and CDR2 FQNEAQ (reference sequence). CDR3 region: CASTGQGGESPLHF.

This rearrangement joins TRBV12-3 or TRBV12-4 to TRBJ1-3; TCRdb gives TRBD1 as the D gene, but with no DNA this cannot be confirmed. The CDR3 extends over 14 amino acids. CDR3 amino acids: CASSAQGPGNTIYF.